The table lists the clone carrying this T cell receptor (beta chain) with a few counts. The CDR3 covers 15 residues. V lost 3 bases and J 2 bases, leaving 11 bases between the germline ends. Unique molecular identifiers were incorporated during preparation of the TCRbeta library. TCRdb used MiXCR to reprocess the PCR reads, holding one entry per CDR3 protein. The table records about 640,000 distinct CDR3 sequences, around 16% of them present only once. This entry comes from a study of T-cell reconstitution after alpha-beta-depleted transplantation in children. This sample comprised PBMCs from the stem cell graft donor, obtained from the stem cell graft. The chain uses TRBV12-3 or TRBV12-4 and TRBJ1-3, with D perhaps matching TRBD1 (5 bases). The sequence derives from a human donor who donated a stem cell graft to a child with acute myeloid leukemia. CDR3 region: CASSFSREAGNTIYF. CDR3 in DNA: TGTGCCAGCAGTTTTTCCAGGGAGGCTGGAAACACCATATATTTT.